This entry is about one T cell receptor (beta chain). This specimen belongs to a study of cytomegalovirus exposure and HLA in healthy donors. PCR amplification relied on 60 Vbeta primers (plus 13 Jbeta primers). The assay was immunoSEQ multiplex PCR, and TCRdb's table has in-frame clones only and misses some. The table lists approximately 120,000 clones, more than 75% of them singletons, with 1.8% in the top ten. Trimming took off 1 base at V and 0 bases at J, with 5 bases between the two ends. The CDR3 has 14 amino acids. The germline gives CDR1 SGHTS, CDR2 YDEGEE. The rearrangement uses TRBV5-8 and TRBJ1-5; D not resolved. Sequencing was performed on PBMCs. This TCR derives from a man aged 18 to 30 in good health and CMV-seronegative. The DNA for the CDR3 is TGTGCCAGCAGCTTGATAAATAGCAATCAGCCCCAGCATTTT. Protein: CASSLINSNQPQHF.